This T cell receptor (beta chain) comes out of a study of metastatic and nonmetastatic thyroid tumors. The CDR3 runs 14 residues. J lost 6 bases, V lost 4 bases, and 9 bases had no gene match. Looked up from germline, CDR1 is DFQATT and CDR2 is SNEGSKA (reference sequence). TCRdb reanalyzed the PCR reads with MiXCR. This table has over 10,000 clones, 30% to 35% appearing once. No treatment had been given to any patient before thyroid surgery. V and J are TRBV20-1 and TRBJ2-1; 7 bases align to TRBD2. Sequencing input: tumor tissue. The sequence came from a female donor with papillary thyroid cancer or a benign thyroid nodule (not recorded which). Some clones in this sample may be carry-over from other donors' samples. This chain's CDR3 is CSATTGTMVNEQFF. CDR3 DNA sequence: TGCAGTGCTACAACCGGGACTATGGTCAATGAGCAGTTCTTC.